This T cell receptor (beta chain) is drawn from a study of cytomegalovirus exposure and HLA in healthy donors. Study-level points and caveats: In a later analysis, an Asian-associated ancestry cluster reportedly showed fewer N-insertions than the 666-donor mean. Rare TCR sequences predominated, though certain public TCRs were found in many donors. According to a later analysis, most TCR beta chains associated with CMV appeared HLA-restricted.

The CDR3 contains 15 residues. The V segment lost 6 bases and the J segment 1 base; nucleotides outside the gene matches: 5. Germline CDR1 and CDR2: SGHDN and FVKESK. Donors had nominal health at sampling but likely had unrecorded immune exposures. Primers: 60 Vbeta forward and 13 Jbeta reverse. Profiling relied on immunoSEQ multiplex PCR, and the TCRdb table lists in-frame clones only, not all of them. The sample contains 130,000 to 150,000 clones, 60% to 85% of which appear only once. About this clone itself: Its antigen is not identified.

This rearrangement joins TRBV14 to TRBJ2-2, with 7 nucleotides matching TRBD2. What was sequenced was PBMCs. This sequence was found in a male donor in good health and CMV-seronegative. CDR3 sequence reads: CASRRSGENTGELFF. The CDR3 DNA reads TGTGCCAGCAGGAGAAGCGGGGAGAACACCGGGGAGCTGTTTTTT.